These T cell receptor beta chains were read from a single sample in a study of blood T cells in healthy people across ages. TCRdb reprocessed the 5' RACE reads via MiXCR and lists one record per CDR3 protein. The table records under 2,000,000 distinct CDR3 sequences, roughly 52% of them present only once. The sequenced sample was blood. Every receptor here comes from a woman in her thirties or forties in good health. The CDR3 runs from the conserved cysteine through the conserved F or W. The D gene is left open where the match is weak. Size is stated for part of the rows, as once, few or many counts, or as a class when the clone is expanded.

-	TRBV20-1	few	TRBJ2-5	CSALLGYQETQYF	TGCAGCGCTCTATTAGGATACCAAGAGACCCAGTACTTC
TRBD1	TRBV12-3/TRBV12-4	-	TRBJ2-6	CASSRIQGTGANVLTF	TGTGCCAGCAGCCGAATACAGGGGACCGGGGCCAACGTCCTGACTTTC
-	TRBV20-1	-	TRBJ1-2	CSAPRGSLNYGYTF	TGCAGTGCCCCTCGTGGGTCCCTTAACTATGGCTACACCTTC
-	TRBV20-1	few	TRBJ2-5	CSARGLIQETQYF	TGCAGTGCTAGGGGACTTATTCAAGAGACCCAGTACTTC
-	TRBV19	-	TRBJ2-5	CASSMDKETESSREQYF	TGTGCCAGTAGTATGGATAAAGAGACGGAGTCTTCGAGGGAGCAGTACTTC
TRBD2	TRBV7-2	-	TRBJ2-7	CASSSRGLAGGQRSEQYF	TGTGCCAGCAGCTCTAGAGGACTAGCGGGGGGGCAGCGTAGTGAGCAGTACTTC
-	TRBV7-3	-	TRBJ2-3	CASSQAGTQSDTQYF	TGTGCCAGCAGCCAGGCCGGGACCCAGTCAGATACGCAGTATTTT
TRBD1	TRBV5-1	-	TRBJ1-2	CASSLGDRGPGYTF	TGCGCCAGCAGCTTGGGGGACAGGGGGCCCGGCTACACCTTC
-	TRBV6-5	few	TRBJ2-7	CASSQQGRQGYEQYF	TGTGCCAGCAGTCAGCAGGGGAGGCAGGGCTACGAGCAGTACTTC
-	TRBV5-4	-	TRBJ2-1	CASSLGMVFNEQFF	TGTGCCAGCAGCTTGGGAATGGTCTTTAATGAGCAGTTCTTC
TRBD2	TRBV9	-	TRBJ2-1	CASSVGRGGFNEQFF	TGTGCCAGCAGCGTAGGGCGGGGGGGATTCAATGAGCAGTTCTTC
-	TRBV27	-	TRBJ1-5	CASSLLLEVSNQPQHF	TGTGCCAGCAGTTTACTTCTCGAAGTCAGCAATCAGCCCCAGCATTTT
-	TRBV24-1	-	TRBJ2-5	CATSDRRGRGKQETQYF	TGTGCCACCAGTGATCGAAGGGGTAGGGGAAAACAAGAGACCCAGTACTTC
-	TRBV6-2/TRBV6-3	-	TRBJ2-5	CASSRQMGQETQYF	TGTGCCAGCAGTCGCCAGATGGGACAAGAGACCCAGTACTTC
-	TRBV27	-	TRBJ2-7	CASSLGRTGYEQYF	TGTGCCAGCAGTTTGGGACGAACAGGTTACGAGCAGTACTTC
-	TRBV2	few	TRBJ2-1	CASMEAGLTLSYNEQFF	TGTGCCAGCATGGAGGCGGGGCTCACCCTCTCCTACAATGAGCAGTTCTTC
-	TRBV7-2	many	TRBJ2-6	CASSLVRAGANVLTF	TGTGCCAGCAGCTTAGTCCGTGCTGGGGCCAACGTCCTGACTTTC
TRBD1	TRBV10-3	-	TRBJ1-2	CAIRPNRGPNYGYTF	TGTGCCATCAGGCCCAACAGGGGCCCTAACTATGGCTACACCTTC
TRBD1	TRBV5-5	-	TRBJ2-7	CASSPGQFSSYEQYF	TGTGCCAGCAGCCCGGGACAGTTCAGCTCCTACGAGCAGTACTTC
-	TRBV7-2	few	TRBJ1-2	CASSLSGHSGYTF	TGTGCCAGCAGCTTATCAGGGCACAGTGGCTACACCTTC
-	TRBV28	-	TRBJ2-1	CASSLGGGAVNEQFF	TGTGCCAGCAGTTTAGGAGGGGGGGCCGTCAATGAGCAGTTCTTC
-	TRBV4-2	-	TRBJ2-3	CASSQSATDTQYF	TGTGCCAGCAGCCAAAGTGCCACAGATACGCAGTATTTT
-	TRBV5-1	few	TRBJ2-1	CASSLASVGILGREQFF	TGCGCCAGCAGCTTGGCCTCGGTTGGGATTTTAGGTCGGGAGCAGTTCTTC
-	TRBV20-1	-	TRBJ1-2	CSARTDGNYGYTF	TGCAGTGCTAGAACGGACGGGAACTATGGCTACACCTTC
-	TRBV28	many	TRBJ2-3	CASSLGGARTDTQYF	TGTGCCAGCAGTTTGGGGGGGGCGCGTACAGATACGCAGTATTTT
-	TRBV5-1	-	TRBJ2-5	CASSLVGQHQETQYF	TGCGCCAGCAGCTTGGTCGGGCAGCACCAAGAGACCCAGTACTTC
-	TRBV28	few	TRBJ2-6	CASSFAGAGYFSGANVLTF	TGTGCCAGCAGTTTTGCCGGGGCCGGCTACTTCTCTGGGGCCAACGTCCTGACTTTC
-	TRBV2	-	TRBJ2-3	CASSGGLATGGTQYF	TGTGCCAGCAGTGGGGGACTAGCGACAGGGGGTACGCAGTATTTT
-	TRBV27	few	TRBJ2-1	CASSPPDGAHSEQFF	TGTGCCAGCAGTCCCCCCGATGGGGCGCACAGTGAGCAGTTCTTC
TRBD1	TRBV6-1	-	TRBJ2-7	CASSEPGQARYEQYF	TGTGCCAGCAGTGAACCCGGACAGGCGAGGTACGAGCAGTACTTC
-	TRBV7-6	-	TRBJ2-7	CASSLGVGNYYEQYF	TGTGCCAGCAGCTTAGGAGTCGGGAACTACTACGAGCAGTACTTC
-	TRBV11-1	-	TRBJ2-3	CASSRIGPSTDTQYF	TGTGCCAGCAGCCGCATCGGACCCTCTACAGATACGCAGTATTTT
-	TRBV28	-	TRBJ2-7	CASSFYTGQEAYEQYF	TGTGCCAGCAGTTTCTATACGGGACAAGAGGCCTACGAGCAGTACTTC
TRBD1	TRBV28	-	TRBJ1-5	CASSSNRGVNQPQHF	TGTGCCAGCAGTTCAAACAGGGGAGTCAATCAGCCCCAGCATTTT
TRBD2	TRBV28	few	TRBJ2-5	CASSLLELAEETQYF	TGTGCCAGCAGTTTACTCGAGCTAGCGGAAGAGACCCAGTACTTC
-	TRBV7-2	few	TRBJ2-7	CASSISHSSYEQYF	TGTGCCAGCAGCATTTCCCATTCCTCCTACGAGCAGTACTTC
-	TRBV29-1	few	TRBJ2-3	CSVGRGTPPSTDTQYF	TGCAGCGTTGGAAGGGGGACCCCACCTAGCACAGATACGCAGTATTTT
TRBD1	TRBV20-1	-	TRBJ1-2	CSAREGASNYGYTF	TGCAGTGCTCGAGAGGGGGCGTCGAACTATGGCTACACCTTC
-	TRBV4-2	-	TRBJ2-7	CASSQDNGFYEQYF	TGTGCCAGCAGCCAAGATAACGGCTTCTACGAGCAGTACTTC
TRBD2	TRBV27	-	TRBJ2-5	CASSLGVAGAQETQYF	TGTGCCAGCAGTTTAGGGGTAGCGGGGGCCCAAGAGACCCAGTACTTC
-	TRBV7-2	once	TRBJ2-1	CASSSPITYKDSAKRETQFF	TGTGCCAGCAGCTCCCCGATTACCTATAAGGACAGTGCCAAGAGAGAGACCCAGTTCTTC
TRBD2	TRBV20-1	-	TRBJ2-1	CSARDARGGGLSSYNEQFF	TGCAGTGCTAGAGATGCACGGGGGGGCGGGTTGAGCTCCTACAATGAGCAGTTCTTC
TRBD1	TRBV20-1	once	TRBJ1-6	CSATGQGKNSPLHF	TGCAGTGCTACGGGACAGGGGAAGAATTCACCCCTCCACTTT
TRBD1	TRBV4-3	-	TRBJ2-7	CASSQEPRDRVPYEQYF	TGCGCCAGCAGCCAAGAACCTCGGGACAGGGTTCCCTACGAGCAGTACTTC
-	TRBV24-1	-	TRBJ2-1	CATSDPRGAGDYNEQFF	TGTGCCACCAGTGATCCTCGCGGAGCAGGGGACTACAATGAGCAGTTCTTC
TRBD1	TRBV4-3	-	TRBJ2-3	CASSHVSSTGFKDTQYF	TGCGCCAGCAGCCATGTCTCTTCGACAGGGTTCAAGGATACGCAGTATTTT
-	TRBV27	-	TRBJ1-2	CASSFSSSSRNGYTF	TGTGCCAGCAGTTTTAGCAGCTCCTCTAGGAATGGCTACACCTTC
-	TRBV20-1	-	TRBJ2-5	CSARDPQGGETQYF	TGCAGTGCTAGAGATCCGCAAGGTGGGGAGACCCAGTACTTC